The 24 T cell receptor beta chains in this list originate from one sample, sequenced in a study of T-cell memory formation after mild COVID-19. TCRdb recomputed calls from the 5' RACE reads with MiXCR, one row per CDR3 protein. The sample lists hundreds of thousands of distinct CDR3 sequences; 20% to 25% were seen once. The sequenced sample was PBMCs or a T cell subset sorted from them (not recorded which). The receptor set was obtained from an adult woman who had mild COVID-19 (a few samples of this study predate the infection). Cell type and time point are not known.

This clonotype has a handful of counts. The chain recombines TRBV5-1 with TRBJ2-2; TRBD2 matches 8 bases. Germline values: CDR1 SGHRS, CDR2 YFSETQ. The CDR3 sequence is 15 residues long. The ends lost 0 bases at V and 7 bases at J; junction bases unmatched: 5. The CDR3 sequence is CASSLELAGYGELFF. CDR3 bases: TGCGCCAGCAGCTTGGAGCTAGCGGGTTACGGGGAGCTGTTTTTT.

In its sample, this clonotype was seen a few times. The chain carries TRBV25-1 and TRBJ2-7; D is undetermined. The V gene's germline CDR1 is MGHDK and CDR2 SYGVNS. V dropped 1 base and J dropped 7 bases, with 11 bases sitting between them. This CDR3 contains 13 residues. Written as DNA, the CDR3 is TGTGCCAGCAGTGAATCTGGCGGTTGGGAGCAGTACTTC. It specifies CASSESGGWEQYF.

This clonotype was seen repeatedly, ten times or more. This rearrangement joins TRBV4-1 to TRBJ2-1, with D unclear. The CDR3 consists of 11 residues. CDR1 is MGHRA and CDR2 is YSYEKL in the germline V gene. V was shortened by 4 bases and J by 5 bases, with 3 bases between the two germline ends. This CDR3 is CASSRDNEQFF. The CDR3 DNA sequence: TGCGCCAGCAGCCGCGACAATGAGCAGTTCTTC.

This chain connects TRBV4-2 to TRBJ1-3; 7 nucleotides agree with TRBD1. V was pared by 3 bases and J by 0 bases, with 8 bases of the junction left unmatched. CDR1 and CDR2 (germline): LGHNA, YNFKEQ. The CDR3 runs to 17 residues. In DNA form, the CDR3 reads TGTGCCAGCAGCCATCTTGGCGGGACAGCCTCTGGAAACACCATATATTTT. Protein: CASSHLGGTASGNTIYF.

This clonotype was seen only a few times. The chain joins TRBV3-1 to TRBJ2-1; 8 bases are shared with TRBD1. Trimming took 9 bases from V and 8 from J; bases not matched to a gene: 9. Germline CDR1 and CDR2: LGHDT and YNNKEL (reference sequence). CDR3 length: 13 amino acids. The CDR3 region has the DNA TGTGCCAGTTCAACAGGGGGGCTCGATGAGCAGTTCTTC. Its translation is CASSTGGLDEQFF.

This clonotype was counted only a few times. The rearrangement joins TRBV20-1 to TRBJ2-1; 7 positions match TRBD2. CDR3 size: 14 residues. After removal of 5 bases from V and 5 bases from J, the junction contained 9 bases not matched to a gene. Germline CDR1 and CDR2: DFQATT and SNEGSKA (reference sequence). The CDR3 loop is CSAYMGGPHNEQFF. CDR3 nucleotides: TGCAGTGCTTATATGGGAGGGCCCCACAATGAGCAGTTCTTC.

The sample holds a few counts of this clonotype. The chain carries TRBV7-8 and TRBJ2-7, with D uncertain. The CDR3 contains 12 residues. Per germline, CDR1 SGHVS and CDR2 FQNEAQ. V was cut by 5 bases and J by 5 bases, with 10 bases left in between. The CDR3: CASSRPPDEQYF. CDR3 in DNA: TGTGCCAGCAGCCGACCCCCTGACGAGCAGTACTTC.

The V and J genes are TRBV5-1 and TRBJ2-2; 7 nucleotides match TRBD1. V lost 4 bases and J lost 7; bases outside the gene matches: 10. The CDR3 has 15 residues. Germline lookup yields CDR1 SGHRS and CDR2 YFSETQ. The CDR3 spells CASSGAGTVVGELFF. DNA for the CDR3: TGCGCCAGCAGCGGCGCCGGGACAGTAGTCGGGGAGCTGTTTTTT.

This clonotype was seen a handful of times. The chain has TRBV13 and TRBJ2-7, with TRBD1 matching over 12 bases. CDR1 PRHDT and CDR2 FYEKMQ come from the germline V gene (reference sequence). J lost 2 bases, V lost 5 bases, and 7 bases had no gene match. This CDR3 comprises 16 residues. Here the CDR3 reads CASSQPGQGATYEQYF. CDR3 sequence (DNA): TGTGCCAGCAGCCAACCGGGACAGGGGGCCACCTACGAGCAGTACTTC.

The CDR3 DNA follows: TGTGCCAGCAGCGTAACCCAAGGACTAGCGGGGTACAATGAGCAGTTCTTC. As protein: CASSVTQGLAGYNEQFF. This sequence joins TRBV7-8 and TRBJ2-1; 12 bases fit TRBD2. The V segment lost 5 bases and the J segment 4 bases; nucleotides outside the gene matches: 9. Germline CDR1 is SGHVS and CDR2 is FQNEAQ. This CDR3 region has 17 residues.

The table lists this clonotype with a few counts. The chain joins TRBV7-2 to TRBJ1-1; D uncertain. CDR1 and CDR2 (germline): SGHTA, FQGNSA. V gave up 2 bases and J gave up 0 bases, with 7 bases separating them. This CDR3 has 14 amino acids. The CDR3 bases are TGTGCCAGCAGCTTAACAGCTATGAACACTGAAGCTTTCTTT. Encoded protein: CASSLTAMNTEAFF.

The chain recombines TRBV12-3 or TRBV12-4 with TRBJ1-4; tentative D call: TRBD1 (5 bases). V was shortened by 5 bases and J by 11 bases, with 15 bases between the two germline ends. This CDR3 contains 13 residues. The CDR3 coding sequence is TGTGCCAGCAGTGCCCACAGGAACTCTAAACTGTTTTTT. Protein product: CASSAHRNSKLFF.

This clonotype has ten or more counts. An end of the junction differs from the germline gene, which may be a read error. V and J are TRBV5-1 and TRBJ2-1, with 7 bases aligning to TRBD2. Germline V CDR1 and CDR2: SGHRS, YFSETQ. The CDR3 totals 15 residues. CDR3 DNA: TGTGCCAGCAGTTTAGGCGGGAGCTCCTACAATGAGCAGTTCTTC. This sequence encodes CASSLGGSSYNEQFF.

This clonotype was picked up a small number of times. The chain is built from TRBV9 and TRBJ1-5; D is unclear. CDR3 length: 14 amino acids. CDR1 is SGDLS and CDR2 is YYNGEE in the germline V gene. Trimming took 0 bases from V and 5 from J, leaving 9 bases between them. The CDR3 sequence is CASSVGSGHQPQHF. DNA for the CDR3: TGTGCCAGCAGCGTAGGCTCCGGCCATCAGCCCCAGCATTTT.

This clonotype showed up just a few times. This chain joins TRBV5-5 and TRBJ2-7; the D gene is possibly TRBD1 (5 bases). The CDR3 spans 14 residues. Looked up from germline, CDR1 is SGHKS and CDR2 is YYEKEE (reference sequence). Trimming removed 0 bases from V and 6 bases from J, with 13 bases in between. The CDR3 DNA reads TGTGCCAGCAGCTTGGTACAGGCCCCGGGCGAGCAGTACTTC. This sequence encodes CASSLVQAPGEQYF.

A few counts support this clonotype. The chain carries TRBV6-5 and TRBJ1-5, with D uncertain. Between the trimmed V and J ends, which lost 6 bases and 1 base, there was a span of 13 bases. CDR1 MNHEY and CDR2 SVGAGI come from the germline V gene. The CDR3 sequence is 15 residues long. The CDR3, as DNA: TGTGCCAGCAGAAACGGGCTGGGAAGCAATCAGCCCCAGCATTTT. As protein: CASRNGLGSNQPQHF.

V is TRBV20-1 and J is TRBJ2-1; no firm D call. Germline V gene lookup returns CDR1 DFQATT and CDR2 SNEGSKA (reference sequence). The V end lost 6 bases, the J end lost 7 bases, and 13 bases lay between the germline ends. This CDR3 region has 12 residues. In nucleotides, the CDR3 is TGCAGTGCCGTAGGCCTGAGGAATGAGCAGTTCTTC. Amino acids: CSAVGLRNEQFF.

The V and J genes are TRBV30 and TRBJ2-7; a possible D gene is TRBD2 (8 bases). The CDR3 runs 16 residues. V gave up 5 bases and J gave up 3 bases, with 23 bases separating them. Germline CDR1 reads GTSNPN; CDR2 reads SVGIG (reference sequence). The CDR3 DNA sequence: TGTGCCTGGCGGGGGGGACAGTCGTCCCGGGGCTACGAGCAGTACTTC. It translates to CAWRGGQSSRGYEQYF.

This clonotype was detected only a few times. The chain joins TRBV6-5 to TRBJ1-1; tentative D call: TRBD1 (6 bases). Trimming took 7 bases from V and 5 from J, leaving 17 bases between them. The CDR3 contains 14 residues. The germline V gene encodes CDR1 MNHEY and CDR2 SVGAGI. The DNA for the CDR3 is TGTGCCAGCACAAATGGGGGGCAGAGAACTGAAGCTTTCTTT. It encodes CASTNGGQRTEAFF.

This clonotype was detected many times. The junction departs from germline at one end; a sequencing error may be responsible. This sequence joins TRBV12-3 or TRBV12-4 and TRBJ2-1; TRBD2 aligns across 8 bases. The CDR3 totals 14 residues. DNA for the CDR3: TGTGCCAGCAGCTTAGGCGGGGGGTACAATGAGCAGTTCTTC. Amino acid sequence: CASSLGGGYNEQFF.

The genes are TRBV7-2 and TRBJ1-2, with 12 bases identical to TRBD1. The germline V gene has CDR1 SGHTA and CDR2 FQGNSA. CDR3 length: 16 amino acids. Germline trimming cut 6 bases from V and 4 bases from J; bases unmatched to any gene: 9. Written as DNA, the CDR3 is TGTGCCAGCAGTCCTGGCGGGACAGGGGGCTTCTATGGCTACACCTTC. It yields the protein CASSPGGTGGFYGYTF.

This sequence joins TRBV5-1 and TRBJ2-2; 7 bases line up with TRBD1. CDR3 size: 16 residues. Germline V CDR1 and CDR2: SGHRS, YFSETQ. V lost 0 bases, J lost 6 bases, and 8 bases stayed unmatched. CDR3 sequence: CASSLDRGVLPGELFF. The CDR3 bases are TGCGCCAGCAGCTTGGACAGGGGCGTATTACCCGGGGAGCTGTTTTTT.

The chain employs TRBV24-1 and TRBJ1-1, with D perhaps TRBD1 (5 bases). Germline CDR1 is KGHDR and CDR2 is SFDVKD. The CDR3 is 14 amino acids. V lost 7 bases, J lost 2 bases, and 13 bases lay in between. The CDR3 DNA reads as TGTGCCACCAGGGCCAGGGCTGGTAACACTGAAGCTTTCTTT. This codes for CATRARAGNTEAFF.

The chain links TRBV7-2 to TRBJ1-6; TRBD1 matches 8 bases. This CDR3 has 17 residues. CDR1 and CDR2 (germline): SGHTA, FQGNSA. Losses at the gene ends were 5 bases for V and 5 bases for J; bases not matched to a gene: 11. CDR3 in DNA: TGTGCCAGCAGCCTGGACAGGGCGTTGCGCCATAATTCACCCCTCCACTTT. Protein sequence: CASSLDRALRHNSPLHF. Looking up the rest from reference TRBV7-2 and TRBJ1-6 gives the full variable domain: GAGVSQSPSNKVTEKGKDVELRCDPISGHTALYWYRQSLGQGLEFLIYFQGNSAPDKSGLPSDRFSAERTGGSVSTLTIQRTQQEDSAVYLCASSLDRALRHNSPLHFGNGTRLTVT.